This is a list of T cell receptor beta chains from one sample in a study of CD8+ T cells in alopecia areata. Produced via immunoSEQ multiplex PCR; TCRdb's table is partial and in-frame only. The data hold roughly 200,000 clones, with less than 70% observed a single time. The input for sequencing was CD8+ T cells sorted from blood, taken at week 24, from a patient treated with tofacitinib. These receptors came from a human donor with alopecia areata. Each CDR3 is given with its conserved first and last residue. A D gene is named only where the DNA matches it firmly. Only some rows state a clone size, as once, few, many or a class for expanded clones.

>TRBJ2-2|-|TRBV27|-
CASSSERRELFF
TGTGCCAGCAGTTCAGAACGGCGGGAGCTGTTTTTT
>TRBJ2-7|-|TRBV15|-
CAIYSGSYEQYF
TGTGCCATTTACTCAGGTTCCTACGAGCAGTACTTC
>TRBJ2-7|TRBD2|TRBV7-9|-
CASSLGTSGLSSYEQYF
TGTGCCAGCAGCTTAGGGACTAGCGGGTTGAGCTCCTACGAGCAGTACTTC
>TRBJ2-2|-|TRBV5-6|few
CASSLGENTGELFF
TGTGCCAGCAGCTTGGGGGAGAACACCGGGGAGCTGTTTTTT
>TRBJ2-7|-|TRBV19|-
CASSPGLYYEQYF
TGTGCCAGTAGTCCGGGACTCTACTACGAGCAGTACTTC
>TRBJ2-3|-|TRBV4-1|once
CASSQDQSRGLSTDTQYF
TGCGCCAGCAGCCAAGATCAATCTCGGGGCCTGAGCACAGATACGCAGTATTTT
>TRBJ2-7|-|TRBV4-3|-
CASSQDRGISYEQYF
TGCGCCAGCAGCCAAGATCGGGGCATCTCCTACGAGCAGTACTTC
>TRBJ2-7|TRBD2|TRBV9|-
CASSGRTSGEQYF
TGTGCCAGCAGCGGCCGGACTAGCGGCGAGCAGTACTTC
>TRBJ1-5|-|TRBV19|-
CASSIGKNQHF
TGTGCCAGTAGTATTGGTAAGAACCAGCATTTT
>TRBJ1-2|-|TRBV4-3|-
CASSQDGIGVYGYTF
TGCGCCAGCAGCCAAGATGGGATAGGGGTCTATGGCTACACCTTC
>TRBJ2-7|-|TRBV14|-
CASSLDRTLSYEQYF
TGTGCCAGCAGCCTCGACAGAACCCTATCCTACGAGCAGTACTTC
>TRBJ2-1|-|TRBV11-2|few
CASSLTGENEQFF
TGTGCCAGCAGCTTAACAGGTGAAAATGAGCAGTTCTTC
>TRBJ2-5|-|TRBV27|-
CASSPRDPRARETQYF
TGTGCCAGCAGTCCGCGGGACCCTCGGGCCCGCGAGACCCAGTACTTC
>TRBJ2-1|-|TRBV30|-
CAWSEGGREQFF
TGTGCCTGGAGTGAAGGAGGGCGTGAGCAGTTCTTC
>TRBJ2-7|-|TRBV19|-
CASSMGTSYYEQYF
TGTGCCAGTAGTATGGGGACTTCCTACTACGAGCAGTACTTC
>TRBJ2-1|-|TRBV9|few
CASSVTGKGPGGDEQFF
TGTGCCAGCAGCGTAACGGGGAAGGGCCCCGGAGGCGATGAGCAGTTCTTC
>TRBJ2-3|TRBD1|TRBV5-6|-
CASSLEGAGTGIGDTQYF
TGTGCCAGCAGCTTGGAAGGAGCCGGGACAGGTATAGGAGATACGCAGTATTTT
>TRBJ1-2|-|TRBV9|-
CASSVAIDYGYTF
TGTGCCAGCAGCGTAGCTATAGACTATGGCTACACCTTC
>TRBJ2-7|-|TRBV5-6|-
CASSSGLGAYEQYF
TGTGCCAGCAGCTCGGGACTGGGGGCCTACGAGCAGTACTTC
>TRBJ1-2|-|TRBV2|-
CASSEGAGYYGYTF
TGTGCCAGCAGTGAAGGCGCGGGATACTATGGCTACACCTTC
>TRBJ2-3|TRBD1|TRBV11-2|-
CASSLETGGPTDTQYF
TGTGCCAGCAGCTTAGAGACAGGGGGCCCCACAGATACGCAGTATTTT
>TRBJ2-1|TRBD2|TRBV13|-
CASSLSPSGGSAEQFF
TGTGCCAGCAGCTTATCCCCTAGCGGGGGTTCGGCTGAGCAGTTCTTC
>TRBJ1-5|-|TRBV5-6|-
CASSLGGDGNQPQHF
TGTGCCAGCAGCTTGGGAGGGGATGGCAATCAGCCCCAGCATTTT
>TRBJ2-7|TRBD1|TRBV27|-
CASSLSQGAREQYF
TGTGCCAGCAGTTTATCGCAGGGGGCGAGGGAGCAGTACTTC
>TRBJ2-2|-|TRBV7-3|few
CASSPYGRGTGELFF
TGTGCCAGCAGCCCATACGGTCGGGGTACCGGGGAGCTGTTTTTT
>TRBJ2-1|TRBD2|TRBV7-3|-
CASSQVDVSGNNEQFF
TGTGCCAGCAGCCAAGTGGACGTGAGCGGGAACAATGAGCAGTTCTTC
>TRBJ2-3|-|TRBV9|once
CASSVAGGLTDTQYF
TGTGCCAGCAGCGTAGCGGGGGGCCTCACAGATACGCAGTATTTT
>TRBJ1-2|-|TRBV7-8|few
CASSLEGRADYGYTF
TGTGCCAGCAGCTTAGAGGGACGGGCGGACTATGGCTACACCTTC